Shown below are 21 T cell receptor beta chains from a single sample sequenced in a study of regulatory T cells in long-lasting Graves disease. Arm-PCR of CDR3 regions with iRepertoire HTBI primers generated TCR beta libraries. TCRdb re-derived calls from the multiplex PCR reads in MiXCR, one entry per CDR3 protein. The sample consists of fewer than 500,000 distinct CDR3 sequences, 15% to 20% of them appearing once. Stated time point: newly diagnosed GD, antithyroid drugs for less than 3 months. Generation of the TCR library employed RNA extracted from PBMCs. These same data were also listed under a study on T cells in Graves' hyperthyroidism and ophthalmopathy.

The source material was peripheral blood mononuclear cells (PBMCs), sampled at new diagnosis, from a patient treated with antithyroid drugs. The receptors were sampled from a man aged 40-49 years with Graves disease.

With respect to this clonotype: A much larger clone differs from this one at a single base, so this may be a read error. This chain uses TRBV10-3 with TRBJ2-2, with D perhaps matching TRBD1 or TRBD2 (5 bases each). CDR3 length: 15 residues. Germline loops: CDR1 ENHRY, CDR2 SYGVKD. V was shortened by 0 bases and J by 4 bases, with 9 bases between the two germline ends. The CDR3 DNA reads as TGTGCCATCAGTGAGTCAGCAGGGAGCACCGGGGAGCTGTTTTTT. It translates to CAISESAGSTGELFF.

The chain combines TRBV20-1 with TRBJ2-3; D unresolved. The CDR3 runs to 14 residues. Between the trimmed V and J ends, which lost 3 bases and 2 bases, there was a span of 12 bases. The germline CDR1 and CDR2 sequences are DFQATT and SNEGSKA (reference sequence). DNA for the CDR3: TGCAGTGCTAGGCCCCTAGGCCCCACAGATACGCAGTATTTT. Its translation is CSARPLGPTDTQYF.

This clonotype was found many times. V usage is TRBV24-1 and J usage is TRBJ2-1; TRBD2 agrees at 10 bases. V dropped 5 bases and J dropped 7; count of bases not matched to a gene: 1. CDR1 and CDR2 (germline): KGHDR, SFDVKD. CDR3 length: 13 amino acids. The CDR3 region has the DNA TGTGCCACCAGTGCTAGCGGGGGAAATGAGCAGTTCTTC. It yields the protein CATSASGGNEQFF.

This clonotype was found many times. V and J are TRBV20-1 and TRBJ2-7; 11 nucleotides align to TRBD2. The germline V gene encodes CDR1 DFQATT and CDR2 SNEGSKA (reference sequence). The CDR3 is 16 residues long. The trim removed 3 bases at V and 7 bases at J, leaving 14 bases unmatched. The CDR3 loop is CSARSTSGRSRGEQYF. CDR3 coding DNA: TGCAGTGCTAGGTCAACTAGCGGGAGAAGCCGAGGAGAGCAGTACTTC.

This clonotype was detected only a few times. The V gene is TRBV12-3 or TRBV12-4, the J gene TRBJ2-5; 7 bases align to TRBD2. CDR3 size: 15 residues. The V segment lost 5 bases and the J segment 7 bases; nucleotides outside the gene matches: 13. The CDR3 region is CASSISGRGRRTQYF. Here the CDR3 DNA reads TGTGCCAGCAGTATTAGCGGGCGTGGACGTAGGACCCAGTACTTC.

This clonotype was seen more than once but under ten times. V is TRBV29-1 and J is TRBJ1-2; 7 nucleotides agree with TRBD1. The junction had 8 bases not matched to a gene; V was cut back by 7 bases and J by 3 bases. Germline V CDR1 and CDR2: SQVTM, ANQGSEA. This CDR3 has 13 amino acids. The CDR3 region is CSATTGVDYGYTF. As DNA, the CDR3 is TGCAGCGCCACAACAGGGGTGGACTATGGCTACACCTTC. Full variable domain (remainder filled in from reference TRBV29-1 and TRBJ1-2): SAVISQKPSRDICQRGTSLTIQCQVDSQVTMMFWYRQQPGQSLTLIATANQGSEATYESGFVIDKFPISRPNLTFSTLTVSNMSPEDSSIYLCSATTGVDYGYTFGSGTRLTVV.

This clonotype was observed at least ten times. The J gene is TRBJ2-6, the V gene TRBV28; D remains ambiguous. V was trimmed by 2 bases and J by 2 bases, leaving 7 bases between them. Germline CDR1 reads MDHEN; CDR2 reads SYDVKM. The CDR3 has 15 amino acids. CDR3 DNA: TGTGCCAGCAGTTTAGTCCGACCTGGGGCCAACGTCCTGACTTTC. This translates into CASSLVRPGANVLTF.

DNA for the CDR3: TGTGCCACCAGTGAGCAGACTAGCCGAAACTTTAACAATGAGCAGTTCTTC. Its protein is CATSEQTSRNFNNEQFF. V and J are TRBV24-1 and TRBJ2-1; 7 bases line up with TRBD2. CDR1 and CDR2 (germline): KGHDR, SFDVKD. The CDR3 length is 17 residues. V shed 4 bases and J 5 bases; nucleotides not matched to a gene: 13.

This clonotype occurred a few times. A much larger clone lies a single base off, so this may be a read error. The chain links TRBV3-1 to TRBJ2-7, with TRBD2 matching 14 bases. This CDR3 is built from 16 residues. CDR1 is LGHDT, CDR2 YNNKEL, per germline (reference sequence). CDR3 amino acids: CVSSQEGGLAGGEQYF. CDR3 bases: TGTGTCAGCAGCCAAGAAGGCGGACTAGCGGGAGGCGAGCAGTACTTC.

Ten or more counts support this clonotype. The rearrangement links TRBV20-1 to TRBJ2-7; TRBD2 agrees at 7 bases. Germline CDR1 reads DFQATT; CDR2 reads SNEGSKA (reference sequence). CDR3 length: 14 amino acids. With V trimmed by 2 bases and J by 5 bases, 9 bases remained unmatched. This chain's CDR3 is CSARKAASGNEQYF. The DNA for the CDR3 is TGCAGTGCTAGAAAGGCGGCTAGCGGAAACGAGCAGTACTTC.

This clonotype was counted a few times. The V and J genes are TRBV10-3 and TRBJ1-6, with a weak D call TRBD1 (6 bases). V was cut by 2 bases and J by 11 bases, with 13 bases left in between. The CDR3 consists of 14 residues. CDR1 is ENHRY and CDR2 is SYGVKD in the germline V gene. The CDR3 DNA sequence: TGTGCCATCAGTGAGGACAGGATTGTGACACCCCTCCACTTT. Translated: CAISEDRIVTPLHF.

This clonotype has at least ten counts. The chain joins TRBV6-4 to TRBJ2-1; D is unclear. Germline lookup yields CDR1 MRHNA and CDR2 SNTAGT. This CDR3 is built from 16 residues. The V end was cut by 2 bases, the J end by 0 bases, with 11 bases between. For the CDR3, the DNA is TGTGCCAGCAGTGACGACTCTAGGGCCTCCTACAATGAGCAGTTCTTC. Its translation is CASSDDSRASYNEQFF.

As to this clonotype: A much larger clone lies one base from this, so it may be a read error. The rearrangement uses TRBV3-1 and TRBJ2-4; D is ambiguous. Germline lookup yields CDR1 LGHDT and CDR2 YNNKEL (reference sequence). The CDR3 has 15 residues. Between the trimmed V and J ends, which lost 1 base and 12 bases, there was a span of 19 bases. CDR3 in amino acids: CASSQVAGFESTQYF. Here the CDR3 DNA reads TGTGCCAGCAGCCAAGTCGCCGGGTTTGAGAGCACTCAGTACTTC.

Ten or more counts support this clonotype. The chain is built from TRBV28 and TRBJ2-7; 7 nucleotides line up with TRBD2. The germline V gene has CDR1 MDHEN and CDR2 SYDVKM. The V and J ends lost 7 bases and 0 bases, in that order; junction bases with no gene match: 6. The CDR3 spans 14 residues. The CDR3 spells CASTVGGSSYEQYF. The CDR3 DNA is TGTGCCAGCACAGTCGGGGGGAGCTCCTACGAGCAGTACTTC.

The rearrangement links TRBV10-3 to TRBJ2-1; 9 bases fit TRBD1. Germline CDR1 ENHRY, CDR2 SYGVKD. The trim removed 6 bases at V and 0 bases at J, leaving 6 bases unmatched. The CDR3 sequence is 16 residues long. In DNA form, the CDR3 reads TGTGCCATCAGCCCCCCGGGACAGGGCTCCTACAATGAGCAGTTCTTC. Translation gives CAISPPGQGSYNEQFF.

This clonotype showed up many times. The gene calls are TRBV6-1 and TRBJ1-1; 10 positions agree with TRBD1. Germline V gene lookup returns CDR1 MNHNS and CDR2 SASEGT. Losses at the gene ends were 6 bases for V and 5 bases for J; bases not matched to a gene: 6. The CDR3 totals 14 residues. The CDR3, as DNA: TGTGCCAGCAGCGAGACAGGGGGCCGGACTGAAGCTTTCTTT. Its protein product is CASSETGGRTEAFF.

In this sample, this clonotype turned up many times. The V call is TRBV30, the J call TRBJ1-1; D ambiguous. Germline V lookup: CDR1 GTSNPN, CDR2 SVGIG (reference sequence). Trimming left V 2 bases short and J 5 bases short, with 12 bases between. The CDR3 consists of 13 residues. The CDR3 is CAWSPGVETEAFF. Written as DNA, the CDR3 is TGTGCCTGGAGTCCCGGTGTCGAAACTGAAGCTTTCTTT.

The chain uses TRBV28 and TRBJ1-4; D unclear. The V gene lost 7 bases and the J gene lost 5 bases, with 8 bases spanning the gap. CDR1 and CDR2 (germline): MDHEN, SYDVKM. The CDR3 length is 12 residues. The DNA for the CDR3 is TGTGCCAGCAAATCACCGAATGAAAAACTGTTTTTT. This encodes CASKSPNEKLFF.

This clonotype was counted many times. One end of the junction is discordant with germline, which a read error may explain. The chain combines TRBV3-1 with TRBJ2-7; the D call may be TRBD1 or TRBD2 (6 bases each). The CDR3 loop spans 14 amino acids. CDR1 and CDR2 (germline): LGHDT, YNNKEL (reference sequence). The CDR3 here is CASGLGGPSHEQYF. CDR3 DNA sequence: TGTGCCAGTGGGCTGGGGGGCCCCTCCCACGAGCAGTACTTC.

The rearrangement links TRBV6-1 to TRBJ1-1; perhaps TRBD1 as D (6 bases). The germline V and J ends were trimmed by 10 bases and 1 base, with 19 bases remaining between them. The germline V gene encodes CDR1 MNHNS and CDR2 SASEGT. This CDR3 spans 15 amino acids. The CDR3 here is CAITNGGHSNTEAFF. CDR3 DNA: TGTGCCATCACAAACGGGGGGCACTCGAACACTGAAGCTTTCTTT.

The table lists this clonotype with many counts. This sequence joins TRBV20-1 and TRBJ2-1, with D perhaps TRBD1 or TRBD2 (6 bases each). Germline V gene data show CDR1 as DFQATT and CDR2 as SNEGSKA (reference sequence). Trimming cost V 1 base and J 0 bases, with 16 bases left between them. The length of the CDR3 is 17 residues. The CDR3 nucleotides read TGCAGTGCTAGAGCGCGGGACATTCGGAGCTCCTACAATGAGCAGTTCTTC. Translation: CSARARDIRSSYNEQFF.